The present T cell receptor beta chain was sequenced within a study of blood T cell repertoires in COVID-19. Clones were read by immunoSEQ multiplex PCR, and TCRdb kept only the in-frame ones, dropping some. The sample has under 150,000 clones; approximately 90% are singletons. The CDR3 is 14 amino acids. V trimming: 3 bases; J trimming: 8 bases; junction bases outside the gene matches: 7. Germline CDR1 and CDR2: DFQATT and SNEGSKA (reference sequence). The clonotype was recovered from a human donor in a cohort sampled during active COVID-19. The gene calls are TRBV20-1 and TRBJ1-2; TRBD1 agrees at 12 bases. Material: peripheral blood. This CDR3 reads CSASRDRGLAGYTF. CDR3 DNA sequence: TGCAGTGCTAGTCGGGACAGGGGGCTAGCAGGCTACACCTTC.